Below, 29 T cell receptor beta chains from the same sample are listed, as sequenced in a study of cytomegalovirus exposure and HLA in healthy donors. Vbeta (60) and Jbeta (13) primers were used in the PCR. Libraries were prepared by immunoSEQ multiplex PCR; TCRdb keeps only in-frame clonotypes and omits some of them. The profile shows 150,000 or so clones, over 70% of them singletons. Sequencing input: PBMCs. The origin of the receptors is a woman between 40 and 55 years old in good health and CMV-seronegative.

This sequence joins TRBV27 and TRBJ1-3; 7 nucleotides align to TRBD1. The CDR3 length is 14 residues. V lost 5 bases to trimming and J lost 0 bases; unmatched junction nucleotides: 1. Germline lookup yields CDR1 MNHEY and CDR2 SMNVEV (reference sequence). CDR3 coding DNA: TGTGCCAGCAGTACAGGGGTCTCTGGAAACACCATATATTTT. Its translation: CASSTGVSGNTIYF.

J is TRBJ1-3 and V is TRBV9; D possibly corresponds to TRBD1 (5 bases). This CDR3 contains 15 residues. V was clipped by 4 bases and J by 9 bases, with 20 bases between them. Germline CDR1 reads SGDLS; CDR2 reads YYNGEE. The CDR3 bases are TGTGCCAGCAGCCCGGGGGGGGTCCCCCAAACCACCATATATTTT. Translating it yields CASSPGGVPQTTIYF. Together with reference TRBV9 and TRBJ1-3, the CDR3 gives the full variable domain: DSGVTQTPKHLITATGQRVTLRCSPRSGDLSVYWYQQSLDQGLQFLIQYYNGEERAKGNILERFSAQQFPDLHSELNLSSLELGDSALYFCASSPGGVPQTTIYFGEGSWLTVV.

The rearrangement uses TRBV28 and TRBJ2-5; possible D gene TRBD1, 6 bases. The CDR3 consists of 14 residues. Between the trimmed V and J ends, which lost 2 bases and 2 bases, there was a span of 9 bases. Germline V CDR1 and CDR2: MDHEN, SYDVKM. The CDR3 region is CASSLPDSQETQYF. The CDR3 DNA reads TGTGCCAGCAGTTTACCGGACAGTCAAGAGACCCAGTACTTC.

This clone was counted once. The chain uses TRBV6-6 and TRBJ1-4, with D perhaps matching TRBD1 (5 bases). The CDR3 has 15 residues. Trimming pared 0 bases from V and 12 bases from J, leaving 17 bases between. Per the germline V gene, CDR1 is MNHNY and CDR2 is SVGAGI (reference sequence). For the CDR3, the DNA is TGTGCCAGCAGTTACTCCCGGGGGGACCAGGTAGAACTGTTTTTT. Translating gives CASSYSRGDQVELFF.

CDR3 sequence (DNA): TGTGCCAGCAGTGAAGGGGCTGGGAATTCACCCCTCCACTTT. This codes for CASSEGAGNSPLHF. This chain joins TRBV6-1 and TRBJ1-6, with D uncertain. V was cut by 1 base and J by 7 bases, with 8 bases left in between. This CDR3 contains 14 residues. CDR1 and CDR2 (germline): MNHNS, SASEGT.

The chain links TRBV18 to TRBJ1-5; 7 nucleotides line up with TRBD1. J gave up 3 bases and V 4 bases, and 3 bases lay outside the gene matches. Germline V gene data show CDR1 as KGHSH and CDR2 as LQKENI. This CDR3 is 14 amino acids long. The DNA for the CDR3 is TGTGCCAGCTCACAAGGGACAGACAATCAGCCCCAGCATTTT. Encoded protein: CASSQGTDNQPQHF.

Note on this clone: The junction and the germline gene differ at one end; a read error may be behind it. The chain employs TRBV5-1 and TRBJ1-1, with 7 bases lining up with TRBD1. Germline loops: CDR1 SGHRS, CDR2 YFSETQ. The CDR3 runs to 14 residues. For the CDR3, the DNA is TGCGCCGGCAGCTCGCAGGGGGGTAACACTGAAGCTTTCTTT. It translates to CAGSSQGGNTEAFF.

The chain links TRBV2 to TRBJ2-5; no clear D. There are 11 residues in the CDR3. V shed 6 bases and J shed 4 bases, with 6 bases lying between them. The germline V gene has CDR1 SNHLY and CDR2 FYNNEI. The CDR3, as DNA: TGTGCCAGCAGCACCGGAGAGACCCAGTACTTC. Amino acids: CASSTGETQYF. The complete variable domain, with remaining parts taken from reference TRBV2 and TRBJ2-5, reads EPEVTQTPSHQVTQMGQEVILRCVPISNHLYFYWYRQILGQKVEFLVSFYNNEISEKSEIFDDQFSVERPDGSNFTLKIRSTKLEDSAMYFCASSTGETQYFGPGTRLLVL.

This clone was found once. The chain recombines TRBV7-2 with TRBJ2-6, with TRBD2 identical over 8 bases. The CDR3 loop spans 18 amino acids. The V and J ends lost 1 base and 4 bases, in that order; junction bases with no gene match: 9. Looked up from germline, CDR1 is SGHTA and CDR2 is FQGNSA. DNA for the CDR3: TGTGCCAGCAGCTTAGACTTCGGGGGGGAAAGCGGGGCCAACGTCCTGACTTTC. It yields the protein CASSLDFGGESGANVLTF. The full variable domain, in which reference TRBV7-2 and TRBJ2-6 provide the parts outside the CDR3, is GAGVSQSPSNKVTEKGKDVELRCDPISGHTALYWYRQSLGQGLEFLIYFQGNSAPDKSGLPSDRFSAERTGGSVSTLTIQRTQQEDSAVYLCASSLDFGGESGANVLTFGAGSRLTVL.

The chain uses TRBV9 and TRBJ1-1, with a weak D call TRBD1 (6 bases). Looked up from germline, CDR1 is SGDLS and CDR2 is YYNGEE. The CDR3 sequence is 13 residues long. Trimming shortened V by 1 base and J by 7 bases, and 11 bases separated the two germline ends. CDR3 protein: CASSVISGHEAFF. For the CDR3, the DNA is TGTGCCAGCAGCGTAATATCGGGACATGAAGCTTTCTTT.

The chain combines TRBV9 with TRBJ2-4; the match to TRBD1 covers 7 bases. The CDR3 consists of 14 residues. The germline V gene has CDR1 SGDLS and CDR2 YYNGEE. Unmatched junction bases numbered 6, after V lost 0 bases and J lost 9 bases. CDR3: CASSVGGRDSIQYF. DNA of the CDR3: TGTGCCAGCAGCGTAGGTGGCAGGGACAGCATTCAGTACTTC.

The CDR3 nucleotides are TGCGCCAGCAGCCGAACAGGGGGCTCTGGGGCCAACGTCCTGACTTTC. Protein sequence: CASSRTGGSGANVLTF. The chain combines TRBV4-1 with TRBJ2-6, with 8 bases matching TRBD1. CDR1 is MGHRA, CDR2 YSYEKL, per germline. The CDR3 consists of 16 residues. J lost 0 bases, V lost 4 bases, and 2 bases had no gene match.

This chain uses TRBV5-6 with TRBJ2-2; D is ambiguous. This CDR3 has 13 residues. CDR1 is SGHDT, CDR2 YYEEEE, per germline. Between the trimmed V and J ends, which lost 0 bases and 4 bases, there was a span of 4 bases. The CDR3 reads CASSLVATGELFF. The CDR3 nucleotides read TGTGCCAGCAGCTTGGTGGCCACCGGGGAGCTGTTTTTT.

The chain is built from TRBV5-1 and TRBJ2-3; possible D gene TRBD2, 5 bases. The germline CDR1 and CDR2 sequences are SGHRS and YFSETQ. This CDR3 region has 17 residues. With 1 base removed from V and 0 bases from J, the gap between germline ends came to 15 bases. CDR3 in DNA: TGCGCCAGCAGCTTGACAACGGGGTATTATAGCACAGATACGCAGTATTTT. Protein product: CASSLTTGYYSTDTQYF.

J is TRBJ2-5 and V is TRBV4-1; D is possibly TRBD2 (7 bases). The V gene lost 2 bases and the J gene lost 2 bases, with 12 bases spanning the gap. The germline V gene has CDR1 MGHRA and CDR2 YSYEKL. CDR3 length: 15 residues. This CDR3 reads CASSQPGGRQETQYF. CDR3 sequence (DNA): TGCGCCAGCAGCCAACCCGGGGGGCGGCAAGAGACCCAGTACTTC.

The rearrangement uses TRBV6-1 and TRBJ1-1, with a possible D match to TRBD1 (5 bases). V lost 6 bases to trimming and J lost 5 bases, with 16 bases between them. The CDR3 is 14 residues long. The germline CDR1 and CDR2 sequences are MNHNS and SASEGT. CDR3: CASSRGQGWTEAFF. CDR3 coding DNA: TGTGCCAGCAGCCGAGGACAAGGTTGGACTGAAGCTTTCTTT.

The chain joins TRBV4-1 to TRBJ2-7; 9 nucleotides align to TRBD2. Losses at the gene ends were 3 bases for V and 1 base for J; bases not matched to a gene: 7. Germline loops: CDR1 MGHRA, CDR2 YSYEKL. The CDR3 has 16 residues. The CDR3 region is CASSQGLTSGSYEQYF. The CDR3 DNA follows: TGCGCCAGCAGCCAGGGTCTGACTAGCGGTTCCTACGAGCAGTACTTC.

Notes on this clone: This CDR3 is also generated by other DNA sequences in the sample. This sequence joins TRBV2 and TRBJ1-4; 7 nucleotides align to TRBD1. CDR3 length: 16 residues. The germline V gene encodes CDR1 SNHLY and CDR2 FYNNEI. Unmatched junction bases numbered 13, after V lost 6 bases and J lost 6 bases. For the CDR3, the DNA is TGTGCCAGCAGCCTGCCTCTTGGACAGGAGGATGAAAAACTGTTTTTT. Its protein is CASSLPLGQEDEKLFF.

V is TRBV5-6 and J is TRBJ2-7, with TRBD2 identical over 7 bases. This CDR3 contains 12 residues. V dropped 7 bases and J dropped 4; count of bases not matched to a gene: 5. The germline CDR1 and CDR2 sequences are SGHDT and YYEEEE. CDR3 residues: CASGRGLYEQYF. DNA of the CDR3: TGTGCCAGCGGGAGGGGTCTGTACGAGCAGTACTTC.

The V gene is TRBV11-3, the J gene TRBJ1-1; TRBD1 agrees at 9 bases. CDR1 and CDR2 from the germline V gene are SGHNT and YENEEA. J gave up 3 bases and V 4 bases, and 12 bases lay outside the gene matches. The CDR3 runs 17 residues. CDR3 nucleotides: TGTGCCAGCAGCTCCCGAGGGACAGGGCCTACGGACACTGAAGCTTTCTTT. Its protein product is CASSSRGTGPTDTEAFF.

The chain joins TRBV19 to TRBJ2-2, with D unclear. The germline gives CDR1 LNHDA, CDR2 SQIVND (reference sequence). The germline V and J ends were trimmed by 11 bases and 2 bases, with 15 bases remaining between them. This CDR3 comprises 14 residues. The chain's CDR3 is CAATSRLNTGELFF. Here the CDR3 DNA reads TGTGCCGCTACGTCCCGCCTTAACACCGGGGAGCTGTTTTTT.

The rearrangement joins TRBV9 to TRBJ2-7; 10 bases are a match to TRBD1. Germline-derived CDR1 and CDR2 are SGDLS and YYNGEE. The V and J ends lost 4 bases and 4 bases, in that order; junction bases with no gene match: 8. This CDR3 contains 15 residues. CDR3 residues: CASSPIRDRGYEQYF. The CDR3 DNA reads TGTGCCAGCAGCCCAATCCGGGACAGGGGTTACGAGCAGTACTTC. Complete variable domain (other parts from reference TRBV9 and TRBJ2-7): DSGVTQTPKHLITATGQRVTLRCSPRSGDLSVYWYQQSLDQGLQFLIQYYNGEERAKGNILERFSAQQFPDLHSELNLSSLELGDSALYFCASSPIRDRGYEQYFGPGTRLTVT.

V is TRBV19 and J is TRBJ1-4, with TRBD1 matching 7 bases. CDR1 LNHDA and CDR2 SQIVND come from the germline V gene (reference sequence). CDR3 length: 14 residues. Trimming at V came to 3 bases and at J to 8 bases, leaving 6 bases not matched to a gene. This chain's CDR3 is CASSITGAEEKLFF. CDR3 coding DNA: TGTGCCAGTAGTATCACAGGGGCGGAGGAAAAACTGTTTTTT.

The rearrangement uses TRBV5-1 and TRBJ2-3; D is unclear. The CDR3 totals 15 residues. V lost 1 base and J 0 bases, leaving 9 bases between the germline ends. Germline V gene sequence: CDR1 SGHRS, CDR2 YFSETQ. The CDR3, as DNA: TGCGCCAGCAGCTTGAGCCAGGCCAGCACAGATACGCAGTATTTT. Translation gives CASSLSQASTDTQYF.

V usage is TRBV30 and J usage is TRBJ1-1; D is ambiguous. The V and J ends lost 0 bases and 6 bases respectively, with 11 bases between them. The CDR3 contains 13 residues. Germline CDR1 reads GTSNPN; CDR2 reads SVGIG (reference sequence). The CDR3 region has the DNA TGTGCCTGGAGTGTTGTCGAGGGTTCTGAAGCTTTCTTT. It encodes CAWSVVEGSEAFF. The complete variable domain, with remaining parts taken from reference TRBV30 and TRBJ1-1, reads SQTIHQWPATLVQPVGSPLSLECTVEGTSNPNLYWYRQAAGRGLQLLFYSVGIGQISSEVPQNLSASRPQDRQFILSSKKLLLSDSGFYLCAWSVVEGSEAFFGQGTRLTVV.

This clone was observed a handful of times. CDR3 loop: CSVLNIGDEQFF. CDR3 coding DNA: TGCAGCGTACTCAATATCGGGGATGAGCAGTTCTTC. The V call is TRBV29-1, the J call TRBJ2-1; possibly TRBD2 for D (5 bases). From germline, CDR1 is SQVTM and CDR2 ANQGSEA. Trimming cost V 6 bases and J 8 bases, with 14 bases left between them. The CDR3 contains 12 residues.

This chain connects TRBV6-6 to TRBJ2-2; the match to TRBD2 covers 8 bases. V lost 2 bases and J lost 6; bases outside the gene matches: 5. In germline, CDR1 is MNHNY, CDR2 SVGAGI (reference sequence). The CDR3 totals 15 residues. The CDR3 DNA sequence: TGTGCCAGCAGTTACGAGGGACTAGTGTCCGGGGAGCTGTTTTTT. Translating gives CASSYEGLVSGELFF.

A single count supports this clone. The V and J genes are TRBV11-3 and TRBJ2-3; 12 bases are shared with TRBD2. CDR1 is SGHNT and CDR2 is YENEEA in the germline V gene. Trimming removed 1 base from V and 3 bases from J; junction bases left unmatched: 2. CDR3 length: 16 residues. Here the CDR3 DNA reads TGTGCCAGCAGCTTAGGACTAGCGGGAGAGACAGATACGCAGTATTTT. Translated: CASSLGLAGETDTQYF.

This clone was found a few times. The chain employs TRBV7-2 and TRBJ2-2, with D perhaps matching TRBD2 (6 bases). The CDR3 loop spans 15 amino acids. CDR1 and CDR2 (germline): SGHTA, FQGNSA. V was trimmed by 4 bases and J by 4 bases, leaving 13 bases between them. The CDR3 sequence is CASSSRLGGTGELFF. The CDR3 nucleotides read TGTGCCAGCAGCTCCCGTTTGGGGGGCACCGGGGAGCTGTTTTTT.